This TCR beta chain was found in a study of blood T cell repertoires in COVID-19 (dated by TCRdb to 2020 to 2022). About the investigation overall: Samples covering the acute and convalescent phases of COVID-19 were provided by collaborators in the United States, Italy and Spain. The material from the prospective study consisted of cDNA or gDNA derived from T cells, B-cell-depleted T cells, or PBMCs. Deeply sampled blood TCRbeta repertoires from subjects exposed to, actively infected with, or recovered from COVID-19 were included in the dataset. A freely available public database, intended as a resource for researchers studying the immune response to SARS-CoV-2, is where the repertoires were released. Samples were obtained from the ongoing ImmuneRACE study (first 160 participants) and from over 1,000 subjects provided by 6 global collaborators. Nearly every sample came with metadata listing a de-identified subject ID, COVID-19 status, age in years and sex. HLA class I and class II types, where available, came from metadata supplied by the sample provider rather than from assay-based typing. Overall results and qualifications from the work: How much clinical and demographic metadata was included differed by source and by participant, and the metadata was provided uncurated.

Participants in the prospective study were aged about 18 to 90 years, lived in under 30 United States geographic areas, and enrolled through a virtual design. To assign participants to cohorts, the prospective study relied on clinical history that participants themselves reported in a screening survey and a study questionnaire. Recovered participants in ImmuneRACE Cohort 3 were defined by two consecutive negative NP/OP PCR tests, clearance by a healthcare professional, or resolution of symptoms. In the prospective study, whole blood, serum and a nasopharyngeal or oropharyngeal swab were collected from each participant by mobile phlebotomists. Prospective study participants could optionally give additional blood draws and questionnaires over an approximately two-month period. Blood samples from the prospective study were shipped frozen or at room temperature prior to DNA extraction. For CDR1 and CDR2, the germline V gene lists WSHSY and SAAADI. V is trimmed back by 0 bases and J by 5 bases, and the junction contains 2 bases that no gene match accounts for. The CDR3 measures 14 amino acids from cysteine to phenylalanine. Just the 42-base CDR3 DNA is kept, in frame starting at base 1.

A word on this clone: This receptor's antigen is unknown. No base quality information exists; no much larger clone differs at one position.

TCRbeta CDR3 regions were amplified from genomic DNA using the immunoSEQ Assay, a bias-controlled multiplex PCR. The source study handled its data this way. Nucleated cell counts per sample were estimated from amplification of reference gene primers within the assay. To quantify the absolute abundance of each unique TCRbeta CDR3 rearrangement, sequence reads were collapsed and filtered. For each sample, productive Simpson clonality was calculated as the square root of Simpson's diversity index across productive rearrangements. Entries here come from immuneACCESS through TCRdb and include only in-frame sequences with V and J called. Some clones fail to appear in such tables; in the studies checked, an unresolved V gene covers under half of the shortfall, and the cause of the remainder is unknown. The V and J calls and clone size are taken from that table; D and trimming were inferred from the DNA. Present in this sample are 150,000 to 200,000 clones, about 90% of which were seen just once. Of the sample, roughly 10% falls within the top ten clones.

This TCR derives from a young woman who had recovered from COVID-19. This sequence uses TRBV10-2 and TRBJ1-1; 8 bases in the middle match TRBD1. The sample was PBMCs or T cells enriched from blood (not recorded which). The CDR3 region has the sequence CASSESRGRTEAFF. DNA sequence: TGCGCCAGCAGTGAGTCCAGGGGGCGAACTGAAGCTTTCTTT.